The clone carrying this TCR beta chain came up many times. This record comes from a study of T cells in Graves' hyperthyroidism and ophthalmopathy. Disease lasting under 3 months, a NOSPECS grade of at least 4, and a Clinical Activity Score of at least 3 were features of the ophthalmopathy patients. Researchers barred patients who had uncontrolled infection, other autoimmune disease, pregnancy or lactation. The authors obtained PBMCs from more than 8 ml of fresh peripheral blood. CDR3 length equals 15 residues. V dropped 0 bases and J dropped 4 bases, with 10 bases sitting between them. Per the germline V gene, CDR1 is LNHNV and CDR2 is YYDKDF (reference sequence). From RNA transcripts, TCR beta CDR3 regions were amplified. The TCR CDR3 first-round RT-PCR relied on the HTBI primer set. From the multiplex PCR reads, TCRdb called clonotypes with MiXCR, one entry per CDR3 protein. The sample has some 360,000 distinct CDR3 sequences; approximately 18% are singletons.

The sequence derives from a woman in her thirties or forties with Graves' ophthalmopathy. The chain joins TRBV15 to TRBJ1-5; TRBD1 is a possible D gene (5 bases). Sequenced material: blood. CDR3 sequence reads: CATSRDLGGNQPQHF. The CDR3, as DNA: TGTGCCACCAGCAGAGATCTCGGGGGAAATCAGCCCCAGCATTTT.